Presented here are 32 T cell receptor beta chains from one specimen sequenced in a study of cytomegalovirus exposure and HLA in healthy donors (dated by TCRdb to 2017 to 2019). Library creation used the immunoSEQ multiplex PCR assay. The multiplex PCR relied on a mix of 60 forward primers for TCR Vbeta segments and 13 reverse primers for TCR Jbeta segments. TCRdb retrieved this table from immuneACCESS and kept in-frame rearrangements only. Not all clones are present; in checked studies, unresolved V genes account for under half, and no reason is known for the remainder. In this sample the table shows hundreds of thousands of clones, about three quarters of which occur a single time. Around 1.7% of the sample goes to the ten largest clones. The specimen sequenced was PBMCs. The receptor set was obtained from a man aged 18 to 35 in good health and CMV-seronegative.

The J gene is TRBJ2-1, the V gene TRBV7-8; possibly TRBD1 for D (5 bases). CDR1 SGHVS and CDR2 FQNEAQ come from the germline V gene. Trimming took 4 bases from V and 8 from J, leaving 18 bases between them. The CDR3 spans 15 residues. DNA of the CDR3: TGTGCCAGCAGCTACCCTAGGGGTGGAATATATGAGCAGTTCTTC. It encodes CASSYPRGGIYEQFF.

The chain recombines TRBV28 with TRBJ1-5, with D uncertain. The length of the CDR3 is 11 residues. Between the trimmed V and J ends, which lost 6 bases and 6 bases, there was a span of 6 bases. Per germline, CDR1 MDHEN and CDR2 SYDVKM. CDR3 sequence reads: CASRRVQPQHF. The CDR3 coding sequence is TGTGCCAGCAGACGGGTTCAGCCCCAGCATTTT.

The chain recombines TRBV2 with TRBJ2-7, with 13 nucleotides matching TRBD2. The CDR3 covers 13 residues. The J segment lost 3 bases and the V segment lost 9 bases, leaving 2 bases of the junction unmatched. Germline CDR1 and CDR2: SNHLY and FYNNEI. The CDR3 DNA reads as TGTGCCAGAGGACTAGCGGGAGTCTACGAGCAGTACTTC. Translation: CARGLAGVYEQYF. Filled out from reference TRBV2 and TRBJ2-7, the complete variable domain reads EPEVTQTPSHQVTQMGQEVILRCVPISNHLYFYWYRQILGQKVEFLVSFYNNEISEKSEIFDDQFSVERPDGSNFTLKIRSTKLEDSAMYFCARGLAGVYEQYFGPGTRLTVT.

The chain recombines TRBV18 with TRBJ2-5; 9 bases fit TRBD1. This CDR3 region has 15 residues. The germline V gene encodes CDR1 KGHSH and CDR2 LQKENI. J lost 2 bases, V lost 3 bases, and 4 bases had no gene match. CDR3 nucleotide sequence: TGTGCCAGCTCACCGAACGACAGGGGGCAAGAGACCCAGTACTTC. This sequence encodes CASSPNDRGQETQYF.

Here the CDR3 DNA reads TGCGCCAGCAGCTCCTCCCGCTACGAGCAGTACTTC. It translates to CASSSSRYEQYF. The chain is built from TRBV4-1 and TRBJ2-7; no reliable D call. The CDR3 is 12 amino acids. Germline V lookup: CDR1 MGHRA, CDR2 YSYEKL. The V end was cut by 5 bases, the J end by 3 bases, with 8 bases between.

This rearrangement joins TRBV6-1 to TRBJ2-1; D ambiguous. CDR1 and CDR2 (germline): MNHNS, SASEGT. V was trimmed by 7 bases and J by 6 bases, leaving 4 bases between them. The length of the CDR3 is 10 residues. This CDR3 is CASISNEQFF. For the CDR3, the DNA is TGTGCCAGCATCTCCAATGAGCAGTTCTTC.

The CDR3 nucleotides are TGTGCCAGCTCACCGCTGGGGGGACAGAATTACGAGCAGTACTTC. It yields the protein CASSPLGGQNYEQYF. The chain links TRBV18 to TRBJ2-7; tentatively, D is TRBD1 (7 bases). The CDR3 spans 15 residues. Looked up from germline, CDR1 is KGHSH and CDR2 is LQKENI. Trimming pared 3 bases from V and 4 bases from J, leaving 16 bases between.

V gene TRBV27 combines with J gene TRBJ2-2; the match to TRBD2 covers 11 bases. V was pared by 5 bases and J by 0 bases, with 11 bases of the junction left unmatched. Germline V gene data show CDR1 as MNHEY and CDR2 as SMNVEV (reference sequence). The CDR3 length is 19 residues. Here the CDR3 reads CASSTLLAGAGPNTGELFF. In nucleotides, the CDR3 is TGTGCCAGCAGTACCCTACTAGCGGGAGCGGGGCCGAACACCGGGGAGCTGTTTTTT.

The V and J genes are TRBV11-3 and TRBJ1-4; weak D call: TRBD1 (6 bases). The CDR3 runs to 16 residues. From germline, CDR1 is SGHNT and CDR2 YENEEA. V was shortened by 5 bases and J by 4 bases, with 17 bases between the two germline ends. The CDR3 reads CASSPGQQGLNEKLFF. In DNA form, the CDR3 reads TGTGCCAGCAGCCCGGGGCAACAGGGCCTTAATGAAAAACTGTTTTTT.

CDR3 loop: CASRTSGGREQYF. DNA of the CDR3: TGTGCCAGTCGGACTAGCGGGGGCCGCGAGCAGTACTTC. The chain uses TRBV6-1 and TRBJ2-7; 13 positions match TRBD2. The germline CDR1 and CDR2 sequences are MNHNS and SASEGT. The CDR3 has 13 residues. V dropped 9 bases and J dropped 6; count of bases not matched to a gene: 5.

This chain joins TRBV5-1 and TRBJ2-7, with D unclear. Per the germline V gene, CDR1 is SGHRS and CDR2 is YFSETQ. Trimming removed 1 base at V and 0 bases at J, with 11 bases between. The CDR3 is made up of 15 amino acids. The CDR3 bases are TGCGCCAGCAGCTTGATTCCAGCGTTCTCCTACGAGCAGTACTTC. Protein: CASSLIPAFSYEQYF.

This clone was recorded a few times. The chain carries TRBV29-1 and TRBJ1-2; 10 bases are a match to TRBD1. The CDR3 extends over 15 amino acids. V lost 7 bases, J lost 2 bases, and 10 bases stayed unmatched. Germline CDR1 and CDR2: SQVTM and ANQGSEA. The CDR3 region is CSDWTGGNLNYGYTF. As DNA, the CDR3 is TGCAGCGATTGGACAGGGGGGAATTTGAACTATGGCTACACCTTC.

The rearrangement uses TRBV5-6 and TRBJ2-3, with 9 bases aligning to TRBD2. From germline, CDR1 is SGHDT and CDR2 YYEEEE. Trimming removed 3 bases from V and 2 bases from J; junction bases left unmatched: 13. The CDR3 spans 18 residues. The CDR3 region has the DNA TGTGCCAGCAGCTCCCTTAGCGGGGGCTATACGAACACAGATACGCAGTATTTT. This translates into CASSSLSGGYTNTDTQYF.

This clone has a handful of counts. V gene TRBV5-1 combines with J gene TRBJ1-2; D is possibly TRBD1 (5 bases). Germline lookup yields CDR1 SGHRS and CDR2 YFSETQ. The CDR3 has 15 residues. V lost 1 base and J 7 bases, leaving 17 bases between the germline ends. As DNA, the CDR3 is TGCGCCAGCAGCTTGATGGCAGGGAATGAAGGTGGCTACACCTTC. Translated: CASSLMAGNEGGYTF.

The rearrangement joins TRBV28 to TRBJ2-7; 7 bases line up with TRBD2. V lost 3 bases, J lost 0 bases, and 8 bases stayed unmatched. CDR1 is MDHEN and CDR2 is SYDVKM in the germline V gene. This CDR3 spans 16 amino acids. The CDR3 bases are TGTGCCAGCAGTTTTACCCTTGCGGGAGACTCCTACGAGCAGTACTTC. This codes for CASSFTLAGDSYEQYF.

This chain links TRBV9 with TRBJ2-1, with D tentatively TRBD2 (7 bases). The CDR3 spans 16 residues. Germline assignment: CDR1 SGDLS and CDR2 YYNGEE. Trimming shortened V by 0 bases and J by 8 bases, and 18 bases separated the two germline ends. The CDR3 DNA reads TGTGCCAGCAGCGTAGCTGATGGGGGGGGCTGGGATGAGCAGTTCTTC. As protein: CASSVADGGGWDEQFF.

V usage is TRBV10-3 and J usage is TRBJ2-7; tentative D call: TRBD2 (6 bases). This CDR3 spans 12 amino acids. Germline CDR1 reads ENHRY; CDR2 reads SYGVKD. V lost 8 bases to trimming and J lost 6 bases, with 14 bases between them. CDR3 nucleotides: TGTGCCATCTCTGGTTTGGAGGGCGAGCAGTACTTC. Translated: CAISGLEGEQYF.

This clone was counted once. The CDR3 nucleotides are TGTGCCAGCAGCGTAGCGCTAGCGGGTTCTTATGAGCAGTTCTTC. Its protein product is CASSVALAGSYEQFF. The chain recombines TRBV9 with TRBJ2-1; 8 positions match TRBD2. This CDR3 is 15 amino acids long. Looked up from germline, CDR1 is SGDLS and CDR2 is YYNGEE. J lost 8 bases, V lost 0 bases, and 7 bases had no gene match.

The chain joins TRBV6-1 to TRBJ2-5, with a possible D match to TRBD1 (6 bases). The germline V and J ends were trimmed by 7 bases and 4 bases, with 16 bases remaining between them. CDR1 is MNHNS and CDR2 is SASEGT in the germline V gene. There are 14 residues in the CDR3. CDR3 nucleotide sequence: TGTGCCAGCATCCGAGCTAAAGGGGGAGAGACCCAGTACTTC. This gives the protein CASIRAKGGETQYF.

V gene TRBV6-5 combines with J gene TRBJ1-1, with TRBD1 identical over 9 bases. The V gene's germline CDR1 is MNHEY and CDR2 SVGAGI. CDR3 length: 14 residues. With 4 bases clipped from V and 5 bases from J, the junction kept 5 bases outside the gene matches. The CDR3 nucleotides read TGTGCCAGCAGTTGGGACAGGGTAGCGACTGAAGCTTTCTTT. It yields the protein CASSWDRVATEAFF.

The chain couples TRBV7-8 to TRBJ1-1, with 7 bases matching TRBD1. V lost 2 bases, J lost 2 bases, and 5 bases stayed unmatched. Per the germline V gene, CDR1 is SGHVS and CDR2 is FQNEAQ. This CDR3 has 15 amino acids. The CDR3 reads CASSLSRGFNTEAFF. The CDR3 DNA follows: TGTGCCAGCAGCTTATCCAGGGGGTTTAACACTGAAGCTTTCTTT.

Worth noting for this clone: The limits of the CDR3 on the DNA are not certain, so only TCRdb's listed CDR3 is given. The genes are TRBV27 and TRBJ1-4. Germline CDR1 reads MNHEY; CDR2 reads SMNVEV (reference sequence). The CDR3 has 13 amino acids, counting both end residues. Here the CDR3 reads CASSFGAGEKLFF.

This clone was detected only a few times. V gene TRBV27 combines with J gene TRBJ1-5; D may be TRBD1 (6 bases). Between the trimmed V and J ends, which lost 4 bases and 1 base, there was a span of 26 bases. This CDR3 has 20 amino acids. Looked up from germline, CDR1 is MNHEY and CDR2 is SMNVEV (reference sequence). The CDR3 region has the DNA TGTGCCAGCAGTTCGATATACACCCTAGGATCAGGGGCAAGCAATCAGCCCCAGCATTTT. Translating it yields CASSSIYTLGSGASNQPQHF.

The chain combines TRBV7-2 with TRBJ1-3; D gene unclear. Per the germline V gene, CDR1 is SGHTA and CDR2 is FQGNSA. Trimming left V 5 bases short and J 0 bases short, with 8 bases between. The CDR3 totals 14 residues. In DNA, the CDR3 is TGTGCCAGCAGCACCGGTCACTCTGGAAACACCATATATTTT. This encodes CASSTGHSGNTIYF.

The J gene is TRBJ2-5, the V gene TRBV12-1; the tabulated D call, TRBD2, remains unverified against the DNA. TRBV12-1 is marked as a pseudogene. This CDR3 has 18 residues. The DNA for the CDR3 is TGTGCCAGCAGCTCCGCTGAAATAGGACCGGGGGGTCAAGAGACCCAGTACTTC. Amino acid sequence: CASSSAEIGPGGQETQYF.

Turning to this clone: This specimen includes other DNA sequences encoding the same CDR3. The chain joins TRBV5-1 to TRBJ1-1, with 10 bases aligning to TRBD1. Looked up from germline, CDR1 is SGHRS and CDR2 is YFSETQ. The ends lost 3 bases at V and 5 bases at J; junction bases unmatched: 4. CDR3 length: 14 residues. The CDR3 DNA follows: TGCGCCAGCAGCTCAGGACAGGGGGGTACTGAAGCTTTCTTT. It specifies CASSSGQGGTEAFF.

V is TRBV18 and J is TRBJ1-6; tentative D call: TRBD1 (5 bases). The CDR3 length is 15 residues. Per germline, CDR1 KGHSH and CDR2 LQKENI. Trimming took 6 bases from V and 2 from J, leaving 11 bases between them. The CDR3 nucleotides are TGTGCCAGCTCCCGGAAGGGGCCCTATAATTCACCCCTCCACTTT. This gives the protein CASSRKGPYNSPLHF.

The chain carries TRBV19 and TRBJ2-1; 9 bases are a match to TRBD2. V was pared by 5 bases and J by 7 bases, with 12 bases of the junction left unmatched. The CDR3 loop spans 16 amino acids. Germline V gene lookup returns CDR1 LNHDA and CDR2 SQIVND (reference sequence). CDR3 in DNA: TGTGCCAGTAGTGGTAGCGGGGGAGCAGGCGAGAATGAGCAGTTCTTC. Residues: CASSGSGGAGENEQFF.

This clone appeared a few times. A junction end diverges from the germline sequence, so it may reflect a read error. V usage is TRBV7-7 and J usage is TRBJ2-1, with 7 bases aligning to TRBD1. From germline, CDR1 is SSHAT and CDR2 FNYEAQ (reference sequence). The CDR3 totals 14 residues. In DNA, the CDR3 is TGTGCTAGCAGCTCGGGCCAGGGGGTCAATGAGCAGTTCTTC. Its translation: CASSSGQGVNEQFF.

The CDR3 DNA follows: TGTGCCAGCAGCCCAAGACTAGCGGGGAGTCCAGATACGCAGTATTTT. Translated: CASSPRLAGSPDTQYF. This chain joins TRBV7-3 and TRBJ2-3, with 11 bases lining up with TRBD2. The CDR3 spans 16 residues. Germline lookup yields CDR1 SGHTA and CDR2 FQGTGA. V gave up 5 bases and J gave up 4 bases; unmatched junction bases: 8.

The genes are TRBV27 and TRBJ2-7, with 7 nucleotides matching TRBD2. J gave up 4 bases and V 7 bases, and 16 bases lay outside the gene matches. The CDR3 is made up of 16 amino acids. CDR1 MNHEY and CDR2 SMNVEV come from the germline V gene (reference sequence). The CDR3: CASTPTGGGPSYEQYF. The DNA for the CDR3 is TGTGCCAGCACTCCTACGGGGGGAGGGCCTTCTTACGAGCAGTACTTC.

This clone came up a few times. Here the CDR3 reads CASSPQAGDNEQFF. CDR3 bases: TGTGCCAGCTCACCACAGGCAGGGGACAATGAGCAGTTCTTC. V usage is TRBV18 and J usage is TRBJ2-1; the D gene is possibly TRBD1 (6 bases). The CDR3 spans 14 residues. V dropped 1 base and J dropped 5 bases, with 9 bases sitting between them. CDR1 and CDR2 from the germline V gene are KGHSH and LQKENI. Based on the CDR3 plus reference TRBV18 and TRBJ2-1, the full variable domain is NAGVMQNPRHLVRRRGQEARLRCSPMKGHSHVYWYRQLPEEGLKFMVYLQKENIIDESGMPKERFSAEFPKEGPSILRIQQVVRGDSAAYFCASSPQAGDNEQFFGPGTRLTVL.